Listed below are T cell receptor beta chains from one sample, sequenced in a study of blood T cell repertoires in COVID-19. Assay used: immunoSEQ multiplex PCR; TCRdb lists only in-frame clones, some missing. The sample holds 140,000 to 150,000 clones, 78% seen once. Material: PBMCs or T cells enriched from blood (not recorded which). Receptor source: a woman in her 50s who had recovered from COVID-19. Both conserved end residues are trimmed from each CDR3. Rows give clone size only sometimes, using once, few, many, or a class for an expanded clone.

CDR3: ASSRDRGGVETQY
size: .
V: TRBV7-9
J: TRBJ2-5

CDR3: ASSPRGSRQPQH
size: .
V: TRBV5-5
J: TRBJ1-5

CDR3: ASSSRQGSYGYT
size: few
V: TRBV6-5
J: TRBJ1-2

CDR3: ASSSTGTEADTQY
size: .
V: TRBV7-7
J: TRBJ2-3

CDR3: ATSERGTGIQPQH
size: .
V: TRBV24-1
J: TRBJ1-5

CDR3: ASRGEQGFGTEAF
size: .
V: TRBV27
J: TRBJ1-1

CDR3: ASSIVQQNTIY
size: .
V: TRBV19
J: TRBJ1-3

CDR3: ASSSQTGEGGYT
size: once
V: TRBV5-1
J: TRBJ1-2

CDR3: SAGGKTQY
size: .
V: TRBV20-1
J: TRBJ2-5

CDR3: ASNQGFKNQPQH
size: .
V: TRBV6-5
J: TRBJ1-5